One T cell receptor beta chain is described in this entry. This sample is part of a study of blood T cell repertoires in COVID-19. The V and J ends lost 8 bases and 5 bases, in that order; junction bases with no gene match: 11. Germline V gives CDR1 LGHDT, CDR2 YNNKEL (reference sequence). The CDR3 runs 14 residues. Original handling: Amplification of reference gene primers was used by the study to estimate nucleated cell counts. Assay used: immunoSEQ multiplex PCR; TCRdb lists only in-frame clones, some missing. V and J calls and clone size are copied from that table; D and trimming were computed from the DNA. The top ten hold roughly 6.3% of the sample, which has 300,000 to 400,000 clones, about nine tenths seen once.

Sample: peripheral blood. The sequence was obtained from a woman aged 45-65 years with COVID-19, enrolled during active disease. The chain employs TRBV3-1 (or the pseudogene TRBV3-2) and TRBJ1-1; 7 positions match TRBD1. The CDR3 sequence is CASAENRGYTEAFF. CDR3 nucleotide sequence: TGTGCCAGCGCCGAGAACAGGGGTTATACTGAAGCTTTCTTT.